A selection of T cell receptor beta chains follows, all from one sample in a study of shared clonotypes between healthy human individuals. Clones were read by immunoSEQ multiplex PCR, and TCRdb kept only the in-frame ones, dropping some. The sample gives some 2,000,000 clones, 90% to 96% of which show up once; roughly 0.13% is in the top ten. Material for sequencing was naive CD4+ T cells sorted from blood. The receptors derive from a man aged 18-30 years in good health. The CDR3 runs from the conserved cysteine through the conserved F or W. A D gene is named only where the DNA matches it firmly. The size entry is marked missing in some rows and otherwise reads once, few, many or a size class.

>12|TRBD2|TRBV25-1|TRBJ2-1|.
TGTGCCAGCAGTGGGACTAGTAATGAGCAGTTCTTC
CASSGTSNEQFF
>12|TRBD1|TRBV6-6|TRBJ1-2|once
TGTGCCAGCAGGCAGGGGGCCTATGGCTACACCTTC
CASRQGAYGYTF
>16|.|TRBV5-1|TRBJ2-1|.
TGCGCCAGCAGCTTGGGAGCTCTGTCCTCCTACAATGAGCAGTTCTTC
CASSLGALSSYNEQFF
>14|.|TRBV18|TRBJ1-1|.
TGTGCCAGCTCCCCTCAGGAGTTGGGGACTGAAGCTTTCTTT
CASSPQELGTEAFF
>13|.|TRBV6-5|TRBJ1-1|.
TGTGCCAGCAGGATACTTATGAACACTGAAGCTTTCTTT
CASRILMNTEAFF
>14|.|TRBV10-3|TRBJ1-5|.
TGTGCCATCAGTGCCAACAGGGTAGATCAGCCCCAGCATTTT
CAISANRVDQPQHF
>13|.|TRBV2|TRBJ2-2|once
TGTGCCAGCAGTGAAGGAGTCACCGGGGAGCTGTTTTTT
CASSEGVTGELFF
>15|.|TRBV19|TRBJ1-5|.
TGTGCGAGTAGGGGCAGGGGTACAGGCGAACAGCCCCAGCATTTT
CASRGRGTGEQPQHF
>14|.|TRBV11-1|TRBJ2-5|.
TGTGCCAGCAGCTTAAATTCAGTTCGAGAGACCCAGTACTTC
CASSLNSVRETQYF
>14|.|TRBV5-5|TRBJ2-7|.
TGTGCCAGCAGCAGGCCCGGGAAGGCCTACGAGCAGTACTTC
CASSRPGKAYEQYF
>13|.|TRBV19|TRBJ2-1|.
TGTGCCAGTAGTGGACAGACATACAATGAGCAGTTCTTC
CASSGQTYNEQFF
>15|.|TRBV10-3|TRBJ2-3|.
TGTGCCATCAGTGAGTCGAAACTGGGGACAGATACGCAGTATTTT
CAISESKLGTDTQYF
>16|.|TRBV10-3|TRBJ1-6|.
TGTGCCATCAGTGAGATTCTGACAGGCAAGGATTCACCCCTCCACTTT
CAISEILTGKDSPLHF
>14|.|TRBV2|TRBJ1-6|.
TGTGCCAGCAGTAGGACTGTCCATAATTCACCCCTCCACTTT
CASSRTVHNSPLHF
>18|.|TRBV2|TRBJ1-5|once
TGTGCCAGCAGTGATAGGGTGGCATCCCTGAGGGGCAATCAGCCCCAGCATTTT
CASSDRVASLRGNQPQHF
>14|.|TRBV6-6|TRBJ1-1|once
TGTGCCAGCAGTTCACGCAACACTGCCGCTGAAGCTTTCTTT
CASSSRNTAAEAFF
>15|TRBD1|TRBV5-8|TRBJ1-1|.
TGTGCCAGCAGCAAGGGAGGGGGCCCGGAATCTGAAGCTTTCTTT
CASSKGGGPESEAFF
>16|.|TRBV2|TRBJ2-6|.
TGTGCCAGCAAGGGTTTCGGGTCCGCTGGGGCCAACGTCCTGACTTTC
CASKGFGSAGANVLTF
>16|.|TRBV6-6|TRBJ1-1|.
TGTGCCAGCACCCATCGGTCCTTACAGGGAGTCACTGAAGCTTTCTTT
CASTHRSLQGVTEAFF
>13|TRBD1|TRBV7-2|TRBJ2-5|.
TGTGCCAGCAGCGCCGGACAGGGAGAGACCCAGTACTTC
CASSAGQGETQYF
>15|.|TRBV7-9|TRBJ2-2|.
TGTGCCAGCAGCTTACGTGGGGAGGCCACCGGGGAGCTGTTTTTT
CASSLRGEATGELFF
>16|.|TRBV30|TRBJ1-5|.
TGTGCCTGGAGTGTACGCCAGGCAACAAGCAATCAGCCCCAGCATTTT
CAWSVRQATSNQPQHF
>16|TRBD2|TRBV5-4|TRBJ2-2|.
TGTGCCAGCAGCTTGACTAGCGGGAGTAGGGCCGGGGAGCTGTTTTTT
CASSLTSGSRAGELFF
>18|TRBD2|TRBV5-4|TRBJ2-5|.
TGTGCCAGCAGCCTGGGAGGAAGCGGGCTCCTAGCGGGGGGGACCCAGTACTTC
CASSLGGSGLLAGGTQYF
>14|.|TRBV19|TRBJ2-2|.
TGTGCCAGTAGTCGGCAGACGAACACCGGGGAGCTGTTTTTT
CASSRQTNTGELFF
>15|.|TRBV2|TRBJ1-5|.
TGTGCCAGCAGTGAAGCGACAGTGGGCAATCAGCCCCAGCATTTT
CASSEATVGNQPQHF
>14|TRBD1|TRBV5-1|TRBJ2-7|.
TGCGCCAGCAGCTTCGGGACAGGTTTTTACGAGCAGTACTTC
CASSFGTGFYEQYF
>15|.|TRBV7-7|TRBJ2-5|.
TGTGCTAGCAGCTTAGCGCCAGGGGTCCAAGAGACCCAGTACTTC
CASSLAPGVQETQYF
>13|TRBD1|TRBV6-5|TRBJ1-2|.
TGTGCCAGCAGATCGGGACAGAACTATGGCTACACCTTC
CASRSGQNYGYTF
>16|TRBD1|TRBV27|TRBJ2-2|.
TGTGCCAGCAGTTTTTTTTTCCGGACAGGGGGCGGGGAGCTGTTTTTT
CASSFFFRTGGGELFF
>15|TRBD1|TRBV19|TRBJ1-1|.
TGTGCCAGTAGTTATTACAGGGGGCGTTCACCTGAAGCTTTCTTT
CASSYYRGRSPEAFF
>11|.|TRBV2|TRBJ2-3|.
TGTGCCAGCACTGGACTAGATACGCAGTATTTT
CASTGLDTQYF
>14|.|TRBV30|TRBJ1-3|.
TGTGCCTGGAGTTTCTGGGATTCTGGAAACACCATATATTTT
CAWSFWDSGNTIYF
>16|TRBD1|TRBV7-9|TRBJ2-2|.
TGTGCCAGCAGCGGCCCAGACGACAGGGGGACCGGGGAGCTGTTTTTT
CASSGPDDRGTGELFF
>14|.|TRBV5-1|TRBJ2-1|few
TGCGCCAGCAGCTTAGAGGAGGGGTATCTGGAGCAGTTCTTC
CASSLEEGYLEQFF
>15|.|TRBV7-2|TRBJ2-2|once
TGTGCCAGCAGCTTAGGGCAGGGCGACACCGGGGAGCTGTTTTTT
CASSLGQGDTGELFF
>14|.|TRBV5-1|TRBJ1-2|.
TGCGCCAGCAGCCCCCAGGGCAGGGAAGGTGGCTACACCTTC
CASSPQGREGGYTF
>13|TRBD1|TRBV2|TRBJ1-2|.
TGTGCCAGCAGGTGGACAGGGGTCTATGGCTACACCTTC
CASRWTGVYGYTF
>12|.|TRBV30|TRBJ1-1|.
TGTGCCTGGAGATTACCCGGCAGCGAAGCTTTCTTT
CAWRLPGSEAFF
>11|.|TRBV20-1|TRBJ1-2|.
TGCAGCCCGGGGGCAGGGGAAGGCTACACCTTC
CSPGAGEGYTF
>15|.|TRBV19|TRBJ2-3|.
TGTGCCAGTAGTATCGCAATGGGGGAATCAGATACGCAGTATTTT
CASSIAMGESDTQYF
>16|TRBD2|TRBV7-2|TRBJ2-7|.
TGTGCCAGCAGCTTCGGCCAGTCTAGCGGTACCTACGAGCAGTACTTC
CASSFGQSSGTYEQYF
>15|.|TRBV25-1|TRBJ2-1|.
TGTGCCAGCAGTAATGAGGCGGTCTCCTACAATGAGCAGTTCTTC
CASSNEAVSYNEQFF
>16|.|TRBV4-1|TRBJ2-1|.
TGCGCCAGCAGCCAAGATACAGGGAGCTCCTACAATGAGCAGTTCTTC
CASSQDTGSSYNEQFF
>14|TRBD2|TRBV6-5|TRBJ2-1|once
TGTGCCAGCAGTTATGGGGCTAGCGGGAGCCAGCAGTTCTTC
CASSYGASGSQQFF
>15|.|TRBV6-5|TRBJ2-5|.
TGTGCCAGCAGTCTCGGACTACCCTCCGGGGAGACCCAGTACTTC
CASSLGLPSGETQYF
>15|TRBD1|TRBV23-1|TRBJ1-2|.
TGCGCCAGCAGTCAAAATCAGGGGGCCGGCTATGGCTACACCTTC
CASSQNQGAGYGYTF
>18|.|TRBV12-5|TRBJ1-4|.
TGTGCTAGTGGTGAGTGCCGCCTACAGAGGAGTCAGAATGAAAAACTGTTTTTT
CASGECRLQRSQNEKLFF
>12|.|TRBV25-1|TRBJ1-2|.
TGTGCCAGCAGTGGGGCCGGCTATGGCTACACCTTC
CASSGAGYGYTF
>16|.|TRBV10-1|TRBJ2-5|.
TGCGCCAGCAGTGAGTCGGGGCAGGTAGCGAGAGAGACCCAGTACTTC
CASSESGQVARETQYF
>14|TRBD1|TRBV6-6|TRBJ2-7|.
TGTGCCAGCAGTCCTACAGGGGGAATAAGGATGCAGTACTTC
CASSPTGGIRMQYF
>15|.|TRBV30|TRBJ1-5|.
TGTGCCTGGAGTGTAATGCAGGGTCGCAATCAGCCCCAGCATTTT
CAWSVMQGRNQPQHF
>15|.|TRBV5-1|TRBJ1-5|once
TGCGCCAGCAGTTTGGGACCCGAGGGAAGTCAGCCCCAGCATTTT
CASSLGPEGSQPQHF